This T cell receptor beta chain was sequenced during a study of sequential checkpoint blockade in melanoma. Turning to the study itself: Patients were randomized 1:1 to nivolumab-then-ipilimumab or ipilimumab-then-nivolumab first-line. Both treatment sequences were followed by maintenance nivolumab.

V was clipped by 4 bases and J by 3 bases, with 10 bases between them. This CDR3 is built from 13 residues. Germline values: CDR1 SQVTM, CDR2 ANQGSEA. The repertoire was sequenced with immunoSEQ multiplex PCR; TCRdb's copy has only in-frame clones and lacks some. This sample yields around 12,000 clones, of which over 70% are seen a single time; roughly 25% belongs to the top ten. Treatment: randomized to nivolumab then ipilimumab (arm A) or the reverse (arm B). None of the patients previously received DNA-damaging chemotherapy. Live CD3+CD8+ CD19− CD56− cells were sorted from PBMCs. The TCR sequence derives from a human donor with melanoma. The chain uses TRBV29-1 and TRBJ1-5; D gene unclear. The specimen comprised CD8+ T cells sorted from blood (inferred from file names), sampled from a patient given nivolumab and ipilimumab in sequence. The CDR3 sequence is CSVVVGINQPQHF. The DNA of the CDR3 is TGCAGCGTTGTGGTCGGGATCAATCAGCCCCAGCATTTT.